Here is one T cell receptor beta chain with its context. This clonotype has ten or more counts. No antigen is known for it. Base qualities were left out, and no much larger clone turns up one base away. Graves' hyperthyroidism was defined as stable when no progression to ophthalmopathy occurred over 18 months of follow-up. Hyperthyroidism patients were aged 18 to 65 years and newly diagnosed, with disease duration of less than 2 months. Patients with uncontrolled infections, other autoimmune diseases, pregnancy or lactation were excluded. Diagnoses were based on clinical symptoms, serum thyroxine and TRAb, thyroid ultrasound and orbital computed tomography. Ficoll-Paque density gradient centrifugation was used to isolate PBMCs from about 9.4 ml of fresh peripheral blood. Total RNA was extracted with Trizol reagent, and quality was checked on an Agilent 2100 Bioanalyzer. The data stem from a study of T cells in Graves' hyperthyroidism and ophthalmopathy (dated by TCRdb to the late 2010s). Broadly, across the study: Peripheral blood samples were taken at the time of initial diagnosis, prior to any treatment. Once sampling was done, hyperthyroidism patients were given methimazole at a starting dose of 30 mg daily, whereas ophthalmopathy patients were given high-dose intravenous methylprednisolone. To identify TCR V-J signatures that set the groups apart, the researchers used a discovery cohort of about a hundred patients, made up of 40 to 45 with Graves' ophthalmopathy and 57 with stable Graves' hyperthyroidism. For training and testing, the approximately 92 patients in the discovery cohort were randomly divided in a 7:3 ratio. The paper describes TCR Vbeta CDR3 sequencing of 120 to 150 peripheral blood samples, made up of 43 ophthalmopathy patients, more than 70 hyperthyroidism patients and some 17 progressor patients. Thyroid tissue and blood T-cell repertoires from over 5 Graves' hyperthyroidism patients were also compared in the study. Prospective prediction of ophthalmopathy was tested in an independent validation cohort consisting of 18 to 20 hyperthyroidism patients and more than 15 patients who later progressed to ophthalmopathy. The paper's findings and limits, for the study overall: A 13 V-J signature model separated ophthalmopathy from stable hyperthyroidism, with 87.88% sensitivity and 81% to 82% specificity in cross-validation and 80%/75% in testing. Most expanded thyroid clonotypes (frequency above 0.001) were also detected in blood, suggesting blood repertoires may reflect thyroid immune responses. No statistical method was used to set the sample size in advance, and investigators knew the group allocation. In validation, the model predicted progression to ophthalmopathy with approximately 71% sensitivity and approximately 72% specificity, a median of about 6 months before onset.

The TCR beta CDR3 regions were amplified from the RNA transcripts. The first round of RT-PCR for the TCR CDR3 was performed with the HTBI primer set and the Qiagen OneStep RT-PCR kit. The libraries were constructed in a second round of multiplex PCR and then size-selected and purified. Paired-end sequencing of the libraries was performed with 100 bp reads on an Illumina HiSeq2000. In the authors' own workflow: Raw data were processed with SOAPnuke, discarding reads with adapters, uncalled bases, mean Phred below 15, or no exact constant-primer or identifier match. High-quality paired reads were merged with COPE v1.2.5, and unique nucleotide sequences were defined as clonotypes. MiTCR v1.1 was used to align clonotypes to the IMGT TRBV, TRBD and TRBJ reference segments. Only V-J combinations with frequency above 0.0001, covering about 99% of repertoires, were analysed. A TCS score was defined as the ratio between F50 (clonal expansion) and ExV (chaos), using BLOSUM62-based TCRdist between CDR3 peptides within each V-J. Welch's t-statistics and random forest reduced 500 to 650 V-J features to roughly 13, which were used in a naive Bayes classifier (R e1071). The raw public data were reprocessed by TCRdb itself: fastp quality trimming at Q25, MiXCR clonotype calling, in-frame beta chains only. Identical CDR3 proteins give one entry, which carries the most common genes and DNA. TCRdb's processing, not the authors' own work, is the source of the V and J calls. The sample table lists 100,000 to 130,000 distinct CDR3 sequences, approximately 15% of them with a count of one. The leading ten clones occupy around 42% of the sample.

The CDR3, from cysteine to phenylalanine, totals 15 residues. Only the CDR3 DNA is retained, 45 bases long and in frame from the first base. V was cut back by 1 base and J by 0 bases, leaving a gap of 7 bases between them. In the germline V gene, CDR1 corresponds to SQVTM and CDR2 to ANQGSEA. This TCR derives from a woman in her 50s with Graves' hyperthyroidism. Source material: blood. The sequence joins TRBV29-1 to TRBJ2-6, with the identity of the D gene unclear. In nucleotide form, the sequence is TGCAGCGTTGAAGGGCAGCTCTCTGGGGCCAACGTCCTGACTTTC. It specifies CSVEGQLSGANVLTF.